The rows below give T cell receptor beta chains drawn from one sample of a study of blood T cell repertoires in COVID-19. Clones were read by immunoSEQ multiplex PCR, and TCRdb kept only the in-frame ones, dropping some. The repertoire holds approximately 200,000 clones, with around four fifths as singletons. The sample taken for sequencing was peripheral blood. These TCRs come from a woman aged 55-70 years who had recovered from COVID-19. CDR3s include the opening cysteine and the closing phenylalanine or tryptophan. The order of the fields is CDR3 DNA, CDR3 protein, clone size, D gene, V gene, J gene. The D gene is left open where the match is weak. Clone size is not always given. Where it is, it says once, few, many or a class for expanded clones.

DNA: TGTGCCAGCTCACCACGCGGCCAGGGGTACACCGGGGAGCTGTTTTTT
CDR3: CASSPRGQGYTGELFF
size: few
D: -
V: TRBV18
J: TRBJ2-2

DNA: TGTGCCAGCAGTTTTGGGGGCGGCAATGGCTACACCTTC
CDR3: CASSFGGGNGYTF
size: -
D: -
V: TRBV12-3/TRBV12-4
J: TRBJ1-2

DNA: TGTGCCATCACGGGAGGGAAAAATTCACCCCTCCACTTT
CDR3: CAITGGKNSPLHF
size: -
D: -
V: TRBV10-3
J: TRBJ1-6

DNA: TGTGCCAGCAGCCTAGGACTAGCGACAGATACGCAGTATTTT
CDR3: CASSLGLATDTQYF
size: -
D: TRBD2
V: TRBV5-6
J: TRBJ2-3

DNA: TGTGCCATCAGTGAGTCTCGGACAGGGAACCCCTCCTACGAGCAGTACTTC
CDR3: CAISESRTGNPSYEQYF
size: -
D: TRBD1
V: TRBV10-3
J: TRBJ2-7

DNA: TGTGCCAGCAGCGCAGGCGGGGGATACTCCTACGAGCAGTACTTC
CDR3: CASSAGGGYSYEQYF
size: -
D: TRBD2
V: TRBV9
J: TRBJ2-7

DNA: TGTGCCAGCAGCGATAGTAGTAGCGAGACCCAGTACTTC
CDR3: CASSDSSSETQYF
size: -
D: -
V: TRBV12-3/TRBV12-4
J: TRBJ2-5

DNA: TGCGCCAGCAGGCCTCAGGGGGAGCATGGCTACACCTTC
CDR3: CASRPQGEHGYTF
size: -
D: TRBD1
V: TRBV5-1
J: TRBJ1-2

DNA: TGTGCCAGCAGAGTGACAGGGATTAGCGGGGGGGCCAACAATGAGCAGTTCTTC
CDR3: CASRVTGISGGANNEQFF
size: -
D: TRBD2
V: TRBV5-4
J: TRBJ2-1

DNA: TGTGCCAGCAGCCCTTACGGGACAGGGGGCTACGAGCAGTACTTC
CDR3: CASSPYGTGGYEQYF
size: -
D: TRBD1
V: TRBV3-1/TRBV3-2
J: TRBJ2-7

DNA: TGCAGCACACTGACAGGGGGAGAGACCCAGTACTTC
CDR3: CSTLTGGETQYF
size: -
D: TRBD1
V: TRBV29-1
J: TRBJ2-5

DNA: TGTGCCAGCAGAGCAAGCGGGGGAGACCAAGAGACCCAGTACTTC
CDR3: CASRASGGDQETQYF
size: -
D: TRBD2
V: TRBV6-5
J: TRBJ2-5

DNA: TGCGCCAGCAGCCAACCCATGGACAGGGCCCTGAACACTGAAGCTTTCTTT
CDR3: CASSQPMDRALNTEAFF
size: once
D: TRBD1
V: TRBV4-1
J: TRBJ1-1

DNA: TGTGCCAGCAGCTCCATGCCAGGGAATTCACCCCTCCACTTT
CDR3: CASSSMPGNSPLHF
size: -
D: -
V: TRBV7-3
J: TRBJ1-6

DNA: TGTGCCAGTAGTAACCCCGGGACAGGGTACTCTGGGGCCAACGTCCTGACTTTC
CDR3: CASSNPGTGYSGANVLTF
size: -
D: TRBD1
V: TRBV19
J: TRBJ2-6

DNA: TGTGCCAGCAGCCCCCAGCAGGGGCGAAACACTGAAGCTTTCTTT
CDR3: CASSPQQGRNTEAFF
size: -
D: -
V: TRBV9
J: TRBJ1-1

DNA: TGTGCCAGCAGCATCACCCGGGATACGCAGTATTTT
CDR3: CASSITRDTQYF
size: -
D: -
V: TRBV7-2
J: TRBJ2-3

DNA: TGTGCCTGGAGTTCCGTTAGCGGGACTGAGCAGTTCTTC
CDR3: CAWSSVSGTEQFF
size: -
D: TRBD2
V: TRBV30
J: TRBJ2-1

DNA: TGTGCCACCGCTCGCCGGGACAGGGTACACGAGCAGTACTTC
CDR3: CATARRDRVHEQYF
size: -
D: TRBD1
V: TRBV19
J: TRBJ2-7

DNA: TGTGCCAGTAAGGGAGGGACGGGAGTATATAATTCACCCCTCCACTTT
CDR3: CASKGGTGVYNSPLHF
size: -
D: -
V: TRBV7-8
J: TRBJ1-6

DNA: TGTGCCATCAGTGATGTTTCGGAGCAGTACTTC
CDR3: CAISDVSEQYF
size: -
D: -
V: TRBV10-3
J: TRBJ2-7

DNA: TGTGCCAGCAGCTTGGACAGGGGGCCGTATGGCTACACCTTC
CDR3: CASSLDRGPYGYTF
size: -
D: TRBD1
V: TRBV2
J: TRBJ1-2

DNA: TGTGCCAGCAGTGCAGGTCCCTTCTCTGGGGCCAACGTCCTGACTTTC
CDR3: CASSAGPFSGANVLTF
size: -
D: -
V: TRBV6-1
J: TRBJ2-6

DNA: TGCGCCAGCAGCCGATCGAGTGACTATGGCTACACCTTC
CDR3: CASSRSSDYGYTF
size: -
D: -
V: TRBV5-1
J: TRBJ1-2

DNA: TGTGCCAGCACTACATCAGGGCCCTATGGCTACACCTTC
CDR3: CASTTSGPYGYTF
size: -
D: -
V: TRBV6-5
J: TRBJ1-2

DNA: TGCGCCAGCAGTGATTGGGGGCGCCCAGATACGCAGTATTTT
CDR3: CASSDWGRPDTQYF
size: -
D: -
V: TRBV10-2
J: TRBJ2-3

DNA: TGCAGTGCTAGTAACCAGTTCAATGAGCAGTTCTTC
CDR3: CSASNQFNEQFF
size: -
D: -
V: TRBV20-1
J: TRBJ2-1

DNA: TGTGCCAGCAGCCAAGGTGGACTGAGCTCCTACGAGCAGTACTTC
CDR3: CASSQGGLSSYEQYF
size: -
D: -
V: TRBV3-1/TRBV3-2
J: TRBJ2-7

DNA: TGTGCCAGCAGCGTCACCCCTACAGTATCTGGAAACACCATATATTTT
CDR3: CASSVTPTVSGNTIYF
size: -
D: -
V: TRBV9
J: TRBJ1-3

DNA: TGTGCCAGCAGCTGGGGGACAGGGAGAGAAAAACTGTTTTTT
CDR3: CASSWGTGREKLFF
size: -
D: TRBD1
V: TRBV5-6
J: TRBJ1-4

DNA: TGTGCCTCCCATGGGGAGCCACGTATGGGCTACACCTTC
CDR3: CASHGEPRMGYTF
size: -
D: -
V: TRBV3-1/TRBV3-2
J: TRBJ1-2

DNA: TGTGCCAGCAGCCAGACAGGGGCTGAGGGAAACACCATATATTTT
CDR3: CASSQTGAEGNTIYF
size: -
D: TRBD1
V: TRBV3-1/TRBV3-2
J: TRBJ1-3

DNA: TGTGCCAGCAGCTCCAGTCGGCAGGGGCATGCAACTAATGAAAAACTGTTTTTT
CDR3: CASSSSRQGHATNEKLFF
size: -
D: -
V: TRBV7-8
J: TRBJ1-4

DNA: TGCAGTGCTCTATTTATTGAAAAACTGTTTTTT
CDR3: CSALFIEKLFF
size: -
D: -
V: TRBV20-1
J: TRBJ1-4

DNA: TGTGCTAGTGGCAAATCACAGGGTGAAAGGGGCTACACCTTC
CDR3: CASGKSQGERGYTF
size: many
D: -
V: TRBV12-5
J: TRBJ1-2

DNA: TGTGCCAGCAGCGGGCTAGCGGGGGGCCCCGCGGAAAACATTCAGTACTTC
CDR3: CASSGLAGGPAENIQYF
size: -
D: TRBD2
V: TRBV5-6
J: TRBJ2-4

DNA: TGTGCCAGTAGTAGAGCATACAGGGGGCGCCATGGCTACACCTTC
CDR3: CASSRAYRGRHGYTF
size: -
D: TRBD1
V: TRBV19
J: TRBJ1-2

DNA: TGTGCCAGCAGTTACTCAACTAGGGTTAATTCACCCCTCCACTTT
CDR3: CASSYSTRVNSPLHF
size: -
D: -
V: TRBV6-5
J: TRBJ1-6

DNA: TGTGCCAGCAGCTCAGACAGGCAGTTAGAGCAGTACTTC
CDR3: CASSSDRQLEQYF
size: -
D: -
V: TRBV7-8
J: TRBJ2-7

DNA: TGTGCCACCGCGGGGCTGGCTGAAGCTTTCTTT
CDR3: CATAGLAEAFF
size: -
D: -
V: TRBV6-5
J: TRBJ1-1

DNA: TGTGCCAGCAGTGGCCTGGGAGCGGGGCTCGTGAATGAGCAGTTCTTC
CDR3: CASSGLGAGLVNEQFF
size: -
D: TRBD2
V: TRBV25-1
J: TRBJ2-1

DNA: TGTGCCAGCAGCTCCCGTGATAGCGGGGGTCACGAGCAGTACTTC
CDR3: CASSSRDSGGHEQYF
size: -
D: TRBD2
V: TRBV4-2
J: TRBJ2-7

DNA: TGTGCCAGCAAAGGATCTGGACAGAGCACAGATACGCAGTATTTT
CDR3: CASKGSGQSTDTQYF
size: few
D: -
V: TRBV5-4
J: TRBJ2-3

DNA: TGTGCCTGGTCCTCGGGTCCGCGGGGGAGTCAGTATTTT
CDR3: CAWSSGPRGSQYF
size: -
D: TRBD2
V: TRBV30
J: TRBJ2-3

DNA: TGTGCCAGCAGCGGGAGGGGGGGAGATCGAACTGAAGCTTTCTTT
CDR3: CASSGRGGDRTEAFF
size: -
D: -
V: TRBV13
J: TRBJ1-1

DNA: TGTGCCAGTACCTCTCGGGAGGGGGGGATCTACACCTTC
CDR3: CASTSREGGIYTF
size: -
D: -
V: TRBV19
J: TRBJ1-2

DNA: TGTGCCAGTAGTGCCCGACAGGGGAAATATCAGCCCCAGCATTTT
CDR3: CASSARQGKYQPQHF
size: -
D: TRBD1
V: TRBV19
J: TRBJ1-5

DNA: TGTGCCAGCAGTTCAACTGAAGCTTTCTTT
CDR3: CASSSTEAFF
size: -
D: -
V: TRBV6-6
J: TRBJ1-1

DNA: TGTGCCACCAACAGGGGGCGAACCGGGGAGCTGTTTTTT
CDR3: CATNRGRTGELFF
size: -
D: TRBD1
V: TRBV6-5
J: TRBJ2-2

DNA: TGTGCCAGCAGCCAAGTATCAGGGTGGAACACTGAAGCTTTCTTT
CDR3: CASSQVSGWNTEAFF
size: medium-sized
D: -
V: TRBV14
J: TRBJ1-1